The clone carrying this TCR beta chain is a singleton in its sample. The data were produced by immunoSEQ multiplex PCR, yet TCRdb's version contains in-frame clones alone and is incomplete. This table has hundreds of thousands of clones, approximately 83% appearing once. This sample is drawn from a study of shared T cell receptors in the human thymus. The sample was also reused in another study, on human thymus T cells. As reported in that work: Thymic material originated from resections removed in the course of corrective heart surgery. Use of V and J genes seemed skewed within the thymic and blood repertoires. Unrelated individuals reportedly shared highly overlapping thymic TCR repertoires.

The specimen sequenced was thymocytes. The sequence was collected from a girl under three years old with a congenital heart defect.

The CDR3 is CASSSGGGTQPQHF. The CDR3 nucleotides read TGTGCCAGCAGTTCTGGGGGGGGCACTCAGCCCCAGCATTTT. The rearrangement joins TRBV28 to TRBJ1-5; D possibly corresponds to TRBD1 (6 bases). The CDR3 loop spans 14 amino acids. V shed 4 bases and J shed 6 bases, with 13 bases lying between them. CDR1 is MDHEN and CDR2 is SYDVKM in the germline V gene. Full variable domain (rest looked up from reference TRBV28 and TRBJ1-5): DVKVTQSSRYLVKRTGEKVFLECVQDMDHENMFWYRQDPGLGLRLIYFSYDVKMKEKGDIPEGYSVSREKKERFSLILESASTNQTSMYLCASSSGGGTQPQHFGDGTRLSIL.